Each of the 25 T cell receptor beta chains below was sequenced from the same sample in a study of radiotherapy plus CTLA-4 blockade in lung cancer. The repertoire was sequenced with immunoSEQ multiplex PCR; TCRdb's copy has only in-frame clones and lacks some. The sample carries 70,000 to 90,000 clones, roughly 86% recorded once. Sequenced here: peripheral blood, sampled from a patient treated with radiotherapy plus ipilimumab. The source is a human donor with non-small cell lung cancer who had stable disease on radiotherapy plus ipilimumab.

The chain uses TRBV7-9 and TRBJ2-2; D perhaps matches TRBD2 (5 bases). From germline, CDR1 is SEHNR and CDR2 FQNEAQ (reference sequence). Trimming took 5 bases from V and 5 from J, leaving 12 bases between them. CDR3 size: 14 residues. The DNA for the CDR3 is TGTGCCAGCAGCCTCAGCGGAGCTACCGGGGAGCTGTTTTTT. This gives the protein CASSLSGATGELFF.

This clone was found a few times. The V and J genes are TRBV4-2 and TRBJ2-2; 10 nucleotides match TRBD2. This CDR3 has 15 residues. After removal of 8 bases from V and 8 bases from J, the junction contained 11 bases not matched to a gene. Per germline, CDR1 LGHNA and CDR2 YNFKEQ. The CDR3 nucleotides read TGTGCCAGCGGTCCAACTAGCGGGACGTTGGGGGAGCTGTTTTTT. Translation gives CASGPTSGTLGELFF.

This chain uses TRBV5-5 with TRBJ2-2; 9 bases line up with TRBD1. In germline, CDR1 is SGHKS, CDR2 YYEKEE (reference sequence). CDR3 size: 14 residues. V gave up 5 bases and J gave up 8 bases; unmatched junction bases: 7. CDR3 sequence reads: CASSSGTGLGELFF. The CDR3 bases are TGTGCCAGCAGTTCAGGGACAGGGTTAGGGGAGCTGTTTTTT.

This clone was counted between two and nine times. This rearrangement joins TRBV6-6 to TRBJ1-1, with D hard to call. The germline V gene has CDR1 MNHNY and CDR2 SVGAGI (reference sequence). The CDR3 sequence is 13 residues long. V lost 6 bases, J lost 2 bases, and 10 bases lay in between. CDR3 in DNA: TGTGCCAGCAGGTCGACGGTAAACACTGAAGCTTTCTTT. This sequence encodes CASRSTVNTEAFF.

The chain combines TRBV7-2 with TRBJ2-7, with TRBD2 matching over 9 bases. The CDR3 runs 16 residues. V gave up 5 bases and J gave up 2 bases; unmatched junction bases: 10. Looked up from germline, CDR1 is SGHTA and CDR2 is FQGNSA. In DNA form, the CDR3 reads TGTGCCAGCAGCCAAAATAGCGGGGGAGGAACCTACGAGCAGTACTTC. Its translation: CASSQNSGGGTYEQYF.

This sequence joins TRBV5-4 and TRBJ2-5, with 8 bases lining up with TRBD1. The CDR3 extends over 13 amino acids. The germline CDR1 and CDR2 sequences are SGHNT and YYREEE (reference sequence). Losses at the gene ends were 3 bases for V and 4 bases for J; bases not matched to a gene: 2. This CDR3 reads CASSSGQGETQYF. The CDR3 DNA is TGTGCCAGCAGCTCAGGACAGGGAGAGACCCAGTACTTC. Full variable domain (outside the CDR3, taken from reference TRBV5-4 and TRBJ2-5): ETGVTQSPTHLIKTRGQQVTLRCSSQSGHNTVSWYQQALGQGPQFIFQYYREEENGRGNFPPRFSGLQFPNYSSELNVNALELDDSALYLCASSSGQGETQYFGPGTRLLVL.

This clone appeared a few times. The V gene is TRBV11-2, the J gene TRBJ2-1, with no clear D. This CDR3 spans 14 amino acids. Germline V gene sequence: CDR1 SGHAT, CDR2 FQNNGV. Trimming pared 0 bases from V and 7 bases from J, leaving 10 bases between. For the CDR3, the DNA is TGTGCCAGCAGCTTAGAGTCCAGTCGGAATGAGCAGTTCTTC. As protein: CASSLESSRNEQFF. The full variable domain, its missing parts supplied by reference TRBV11-2 and TRBJ2-1, is EAGVAQSPRYKIIEKRQSVAFWCNPISGHATLYWYQQILGQGPKLLIQFQNNGVVDDSQLPKDRFSAERLKGVDSTLKIQPAKLEDSAVYLCASSLESSRNEQFFGPGTRLTVL.

As regards this clone: The same CDR3 is also encoded by other DNA sequences in this sample. CDR3 DNA sequence: TGCGCCAGCAGCTTAGGGCCCCTCGGGGAGACCCAGTACTTC. Protein product: CASSLGPLGETQYF. The rearrangement links TRBV5-1 to TRBJ2-5, with D uncertain. V was trimmed by 2 bases and J by 5 bases, leaving 13 bases between them. The CDR3 loop spans 14 amino acids. Germline values: CDR1 SGHRS, CDR2 YFSETQ.

This clone was detected only once. V and J are TRBV29-1 and TRBJ1-5, with 9 bases identical to TRBD1. CDR1 and CDR2 from the germline V gene are SQVTM and ANQGSEA. With V trimmed by 6 bases and J by 2 bases, 2 bases remained unmatched. The CDR3 has 13 amino acids. The CDR3: CSVGDRGNQPQHF. CDR3 in DNA: TGCAGCGTGGGGGACAGGGGCAATCAGCCCCAGCATTTT.

This rearrangement joins TRBV6-1 to TRBJ2-1; D is tentatively TRBD1 or TRBD2 (5 bases each). Germline V lookup: CDR1 MNHNS, CDR2 SASEGT. V lost 5 bases and J lost 9, with 11 bases in between. This CDR3 spans 12 amino acids. CDR3 residues: CASSHGAGEQFF. The CDR3 nucleotides read TGTGCCAGCAGTCACGGGGCTGGTGAGCAGTTCTTC.

V is TRBV6-1 and J is TRBJ2-5; D uncertain. V lost 6 bases and J lost 4, with 12 bases in between. This CDR3 has 13 amino acids. Germline V gives CDR1 MNHNS, CDR2 SASEGT. CDR3 sequence: CASSAVGPETQYF. CDR3 nucleotides: TGTGCCAGCAGCGCGGTAGGGCCAGAGACCCAGTACTTC.

The V and J genes are TRBV28 and TRBJ1-5; D might be TRBD1 (5 bases). CDR3 length: 16 amino acids. V dropped 5 bases and J dropped 0 bases, with 14 bases sitting between them. From germline, CDR1 is MDHEN and CDR2 SYDVKM. CDR3 DNA sequence: TGTGCCAGCAGTCGGGACGGCGAACCTAGCAATCAGCCCCAGCATTTT. Its translation: CASSRDGEPSNQPQHF. Variable domain in full (rest from reference TRBV28 and TRBJ1-5): DVKVTQSSRYLVKRTGEKVFLECVQDMDHENMFWYRQDPGLGLRLIYFSYDVKMKEKGDIPEGYSVSREKKERFSLILESASTNQTSMYLCASSRDGEPSNQPQHFGDGTRLSIL.

The chain combines TRBV18 with TRBJ1-1; no clear D gene. Germline CDR1 is KGHSH and CDR2 is LQKENI. The CDR3 covers 19 residues. Trimming took 2 bases from V and 5 from J, leaving 27 bases between them. CDR3 in amino acids: CASSPRVGSRNPRETEAFF. The CDR3 DNA reads as TGTGCCAGCTCACCAAGGGTCGGGAGCAGAAATCCGAGGGAAACTGAAGCTTTCTTT.

V is TRBV29-1 and J is TRBJ2-3; D remains unclear. The CDR3 extends over 13 amino acids. Per germline, CDR1 SQVTM and CDR2 ANQGSEA. The CDR3 protein is CSATVGSTDTQYF. CDR3 nucleotides: TGCAGTGCCACGGTGGGGAGCACAGATACGCAGTATTTT.

The V gene is TRBV5-7, the J gene TRBJ2-7, with D possibly TRBD2 on 6 matching bases. TRBV5-7 is flagged as an ORF with uncertain function. The CDR3 contains 15 residues. Trimming removed 3 bases at V and 0 bases at J, with 13 bases between. The CDR3 region has the DNA TGTGCCAGCAGCTCCCGGGACTTATTCTCCTACGAGCAGTACTTC. This gives the protein CASSSRDLFSYEQYF.

The chain recombines TRBV6-5 with TRBJ2-7; tentative D call: TRBD1 (5 bases). Looked up from germline, CDR1 is MNHEY and CDR2 is SVGAGI. CDR3 length: 14 amino acids. Trimming pared 4 bases from V and 2 bases from J, leaving 12 bases between. The CDR3 loop is CASSSQVGAYEQYF. In nucleotides, the CDR3 is TGTGCCAGCAGTTCCCAGGTAGGGGCCTACGAGCAGTACTTC.

V gene TRBV5-1 combines with J gene TRBJ2-2; D perhaps matches TRBD2 (5 bases). Per germline, CDR1 SGHRS and CDR2 YFSETQ. This CDR3 is 14 amino acids long. V lost 5 bases and J 1 base, leaving 9 bases between the germline ends. The CDR3 region has the DNA TGCGCCAGCAGAGCGGACCTGAACACCGGGGAGCTGTTTTTT. Its protein is CASRADLNTGELFF.

The rearrangement joins TRBV4-1 to TRBJ2-7; the D gene is possibly TRBD1 (6 bases). CDR3 length: 16 residues. Germline assignment: CDR1 MGHRA and CDR2 YSYEKL. The V gene lost 5 bases and the J gene lost 7 bases, with 24 bases spanning the gap. In DNA, the CDR3 is TGCGCCAGCAGCGCATGGGGGACACCCCAATTAGGAGAGCAGTACTTC. It codes for CASSAWGTPQLGEQYF.

The V call is TRBV7-2, the J call TRBJ1-5, with D hard to call. The CDR3 runs 15 residues. CDR1 and CDR2 from the germline V gene are SGHTA and FQGNSA. V was shortened by 1 base and J by 0 bases, with 7 bases between the two germline ends. This CDR3 is CASSLERNSNQPQHF. The CDR3 DNA reads TGTGCCAGCAGCTTAGAGAGGAATAGCAATCAGCCCCAGCATTTT.

This clone was seen a handful of times. The V call is TRBV2, the J call TRBJ2-5, with TRBD2 matching 9 bases. Germline-derived CDR1 and CDR2 are SNHLY and FYNNEI. Trimming at V came to 4 bases and at J to 0 bases, leaving 6 bases not matched to a gene. CDR3 size: 16 residues. The CDR3 coding sequence is TGTGCCAGCAGTGCCTTAGCGGGAGTATACCAAGAGACCCAGTACTTC. It yields the protein CASSALAGVYQETQYF.

J is TRBJ2-3 and V is TRBV5-4; the match to TRBD2 covers 8 bases. This CDR3 region has 14 residues. Germline V gene data show CDR1 as SGHNT and CDR2 as YYREEE (reference sequence). With V trimmed by 4 bases and J by 7 bases, 8 bases remained unmatched. CDR3 loop: CASSNGGVPNTQYF. The CDR3 DNA reads TGTGCCAGCAGCAACGGGGGGGTTCCAAATACGCAGTATTTT.

The chain carries TRBV28 and TRBJ1-2; TRBD1 aligns across 10 bases. Losses at the gene ends were 7 bases for V and 7 bases for J; bases not matched to a gene: 9. There are 14 residues in the CDR3. Germline V CDR1 and CDR2: MDHEN, SYDVKM. The CDR3 region has the DNA TGTGCCAGCATCTTAGGGACAGGGGTTAGTGGCTACACCTTC. This translates into CASILGTGVSGYTF.

The chain couples TRBV11-2 to TRBJ2-2; D is possibly TRBD1 (5 bases). The CDR3 covers 16 residues. The germline V gene encodes CDR1 SGHAT and CDR2 FQNNGV. V was shortened by 6 bases and J by 0 bases, with 14 bases between the two germline ends. The CDR3 DNA reads as TGTGCCAGCAGGGCCCCTGGCAGGGCGAACACCGGGGAGCTGTTTTTT. Its protein is CASRAPGRANTGELFF.

This chain links TRBV2 with TRBJ2-3; unclear D gene. Germline CDR1 and CDR2: SNHLY and FYNNEI. Trimming shortened V by 2 bases and J by 5 bases, and 5 bases separated the two germline ends. This CDR3 is 12 amino acids long. CDR3 sequence: CASSETGDTQYF. CDR3 sequence (DNA): TGTGCCAGCAGTGAAACCGGAGATACGCAGTATTTT. Combining the CDR3 with reference TRBV2 and TRBJ2-3 gives the whole variable domain EPEVTQTPSHQVTQMGQEVILRCVPISNHLYFYWYRQILGQKVEFLVSFYNNEISEKSEIFDDQFSVERPDGSNFTLKIRSTKLEDSAMYFCASSETGDTQYFGPGTRLTVL.

J is TRBJ1-1 and V is TRBV6-1, with 8 bases that match TRBD1. The V segment lost 5 bases and the J segment 8 bases; nucleotides outside the gene matches: 7. CDR1 is MNHNS and CDR2 is SASEGT in the germline V gene. This CDR3 spans 13 amino acids. The CDR3: CASSFQGASEAFF. In nucleotides, the CDR3 is TGTGCCAGCAGTTTTCAGGGGGCTTCGGAAGCTTTCTTT.